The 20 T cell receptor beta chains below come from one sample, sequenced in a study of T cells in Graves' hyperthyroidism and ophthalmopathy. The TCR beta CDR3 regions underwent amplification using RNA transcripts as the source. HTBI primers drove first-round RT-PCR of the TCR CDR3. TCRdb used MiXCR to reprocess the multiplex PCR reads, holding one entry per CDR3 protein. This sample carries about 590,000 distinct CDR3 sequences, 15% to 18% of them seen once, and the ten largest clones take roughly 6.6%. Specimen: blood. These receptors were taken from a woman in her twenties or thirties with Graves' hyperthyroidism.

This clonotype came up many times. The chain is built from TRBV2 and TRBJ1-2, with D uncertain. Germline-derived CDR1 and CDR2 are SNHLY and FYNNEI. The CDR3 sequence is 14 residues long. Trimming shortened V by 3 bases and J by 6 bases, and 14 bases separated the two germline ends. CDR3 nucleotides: TGTGCCAGCAGTGAGCTCGAAGGGATTGATGGCTACACCTTC. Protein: CASSELEGIDGYTF.

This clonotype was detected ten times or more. The CDR3 here is CASSQTQSVTDTQYF. DNA of the CDR3: TGTGCCAGCAGCCAGACCCAATCTGTTACAGATACGCAGTATTTT. This chain uses TRBV3-1 with TRBJ2-3; D ambiguous. Germline-derived CDR1 and CDR2 are LGHDT and YNNKEL (reference sequence). The germline V and J ends were trimmed by 3 bases and 3 bases, with 13 bases remaining between them. This CDR3 comprises 15 residues.

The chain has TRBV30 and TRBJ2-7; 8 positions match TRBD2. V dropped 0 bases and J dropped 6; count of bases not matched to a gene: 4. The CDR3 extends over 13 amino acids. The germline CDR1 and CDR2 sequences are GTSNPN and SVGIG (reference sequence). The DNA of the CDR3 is TGTGCCTGGAGTGTCGGGGGGGCGCGCGAGCAGTACTTC. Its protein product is CAWSVGGAREQYF.

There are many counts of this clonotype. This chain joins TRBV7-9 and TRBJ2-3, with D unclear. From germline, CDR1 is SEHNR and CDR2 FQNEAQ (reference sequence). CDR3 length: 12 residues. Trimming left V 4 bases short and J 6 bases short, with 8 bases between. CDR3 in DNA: TGTGCCAGCAGCTCTATAGGTGATACGCAGTATTTT. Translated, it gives CASSSIGDTQYF.

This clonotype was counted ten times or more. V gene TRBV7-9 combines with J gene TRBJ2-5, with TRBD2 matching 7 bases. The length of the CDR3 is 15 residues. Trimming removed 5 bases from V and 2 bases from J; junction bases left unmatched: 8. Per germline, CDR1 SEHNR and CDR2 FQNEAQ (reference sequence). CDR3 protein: CASSPLAAVQETQYF. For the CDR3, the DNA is TGTGCCAGCAGCCCGCTAGCGGCGGTTCAAGAGACCCAGTACTTC.

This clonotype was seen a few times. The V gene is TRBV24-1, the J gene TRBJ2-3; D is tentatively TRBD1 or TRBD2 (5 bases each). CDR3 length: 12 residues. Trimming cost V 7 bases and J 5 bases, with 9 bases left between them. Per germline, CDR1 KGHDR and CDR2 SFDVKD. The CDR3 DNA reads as TGTGCCACCAGCAGGGAGAAAGATACGCAGTATTTT. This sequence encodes CATSREKDTQYF.

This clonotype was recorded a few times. As DNA, the CDR3 is TGCAGCGTTGGGGGGGGCGACGAGCAGTACTTC. Its protein is CSVGGGDEQYF. V gene TRBV29-1 combines with J gene TRBJ2-7; D is possibly TRBD2 (7 bases). Germline V gene data show CDR1 as SQVTM and CDR2 as ANQGSEA. The V end lost 4 bases, the J end lost 5 bases, and 9 bases lay between the germline ends. CDR3 length: 11 amino acids.

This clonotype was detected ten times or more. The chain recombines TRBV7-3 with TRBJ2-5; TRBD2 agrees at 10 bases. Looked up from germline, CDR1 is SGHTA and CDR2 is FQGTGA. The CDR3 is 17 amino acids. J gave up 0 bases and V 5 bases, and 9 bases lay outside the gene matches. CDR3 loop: CASSPRGLAGDQETQYF. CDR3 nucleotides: TGTGCCAGCAGCCCACGCGGCCTAGCGGGAGACCAAGAGACCCAGTACTTC.

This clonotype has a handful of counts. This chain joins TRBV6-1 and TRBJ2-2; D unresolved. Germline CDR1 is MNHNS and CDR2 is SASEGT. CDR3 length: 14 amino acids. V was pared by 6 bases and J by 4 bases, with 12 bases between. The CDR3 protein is CASRKVTGTGELFF. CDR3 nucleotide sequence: TGTGCCAGCAGGAAGGTGACGGGCACCGGGGAGCTGTTTTTT.

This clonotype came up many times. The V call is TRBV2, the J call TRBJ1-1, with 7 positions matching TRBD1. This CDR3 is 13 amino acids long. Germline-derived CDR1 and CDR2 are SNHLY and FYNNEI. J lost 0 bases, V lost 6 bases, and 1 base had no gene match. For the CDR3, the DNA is TGTGCCAGCAGCGACAGGGTGAACACTGAAGCTTTCTTT. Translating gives CASSDRVNTEAFF. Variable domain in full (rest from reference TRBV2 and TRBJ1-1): EPEVTQTPSHQVTQMGQEVILRCVPISNHLYFYWYRQILGQKVEFLVSFYNNEISEKSEIFDDQFSVERPDGSNFTLKIRSTKLEDSAMYFCASSDRVNTEAFFGQGTRLTVV.

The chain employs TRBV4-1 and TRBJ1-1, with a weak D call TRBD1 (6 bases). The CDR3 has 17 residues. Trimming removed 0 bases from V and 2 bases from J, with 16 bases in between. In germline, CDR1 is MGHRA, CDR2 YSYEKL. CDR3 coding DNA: TGCGCCAGCAGCCAAGAACCTACGAAGGGGGGTAACACTGAAGCTTTCTTT. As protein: CASSQEPTKGGNTEAFF.

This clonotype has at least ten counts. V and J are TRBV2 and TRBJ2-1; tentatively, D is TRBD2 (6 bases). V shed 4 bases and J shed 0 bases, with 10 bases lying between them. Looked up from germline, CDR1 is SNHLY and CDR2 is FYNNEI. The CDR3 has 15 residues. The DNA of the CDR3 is TGTGCCAGCAGTGCTAATAGCGGCTCCTACAATGAGCAGTTCTTC. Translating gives CASSANSGSYNEQFF.

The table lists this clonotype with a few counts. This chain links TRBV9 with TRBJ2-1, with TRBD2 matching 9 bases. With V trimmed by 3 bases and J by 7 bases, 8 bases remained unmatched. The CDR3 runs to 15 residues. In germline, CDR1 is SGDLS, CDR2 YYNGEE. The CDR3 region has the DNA TGTGCCAGCAGCGCCCATAGCGGGAGAGGTAATGAGCAGTTCTTC. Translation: CASSAHSGRGNEQFF.

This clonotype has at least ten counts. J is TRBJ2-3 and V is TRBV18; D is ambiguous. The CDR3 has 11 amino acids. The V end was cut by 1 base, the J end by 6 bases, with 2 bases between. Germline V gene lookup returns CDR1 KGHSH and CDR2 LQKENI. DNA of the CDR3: TGTGCCAGCTCACCACTCGATACGCAGTATTTT. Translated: CASSPLDTQYF.

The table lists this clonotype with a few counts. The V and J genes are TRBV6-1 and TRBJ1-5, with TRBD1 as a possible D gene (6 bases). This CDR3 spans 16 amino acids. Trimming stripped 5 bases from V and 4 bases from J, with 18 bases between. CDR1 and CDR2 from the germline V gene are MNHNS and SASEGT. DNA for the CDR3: TGTGCCAGCAGTTTCCATCGTGGACAGAGTAATCAGCCCCAGCATTTT. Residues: CASSFHRGQSNQPQHF.

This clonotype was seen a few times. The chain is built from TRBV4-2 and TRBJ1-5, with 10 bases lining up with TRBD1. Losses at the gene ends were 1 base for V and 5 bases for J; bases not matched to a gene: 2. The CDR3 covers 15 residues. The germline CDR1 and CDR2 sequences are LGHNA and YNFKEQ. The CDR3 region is CASSQAGQGDQPQHF. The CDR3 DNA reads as TGTGCCAGCAGCCAAGCCGGACAGGGGGATCAGCCCCAGCATTTT.

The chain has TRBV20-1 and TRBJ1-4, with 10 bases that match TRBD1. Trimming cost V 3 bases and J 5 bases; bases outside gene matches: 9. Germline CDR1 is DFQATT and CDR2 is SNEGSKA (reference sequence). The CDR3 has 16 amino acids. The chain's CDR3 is CSASQGQGGMNEKLFF. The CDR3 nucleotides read TGCAGTGCTAGTCAAGGACAGGGGGGTATGAATGAAAAACTGTTTTTT.

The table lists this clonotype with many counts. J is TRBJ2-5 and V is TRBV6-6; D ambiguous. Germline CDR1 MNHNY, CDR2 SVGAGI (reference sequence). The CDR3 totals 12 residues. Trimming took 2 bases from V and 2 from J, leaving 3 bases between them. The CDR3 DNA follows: TGTGCCAGCAGTTACGGGCAAGAGACCCAGTACTTC. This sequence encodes CASSYGQETQYF.

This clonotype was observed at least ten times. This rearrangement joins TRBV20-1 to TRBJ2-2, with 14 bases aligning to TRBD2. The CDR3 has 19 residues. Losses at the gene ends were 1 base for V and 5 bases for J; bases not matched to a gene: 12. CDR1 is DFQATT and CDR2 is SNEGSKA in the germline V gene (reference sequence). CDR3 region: CSARVPGTSGRIRTGELFF. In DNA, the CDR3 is TGCAGTGCTAGAGTCCCTGGGACTAGCGGGAGAATAAGAACCGGGGAGCTGTTTTTT.

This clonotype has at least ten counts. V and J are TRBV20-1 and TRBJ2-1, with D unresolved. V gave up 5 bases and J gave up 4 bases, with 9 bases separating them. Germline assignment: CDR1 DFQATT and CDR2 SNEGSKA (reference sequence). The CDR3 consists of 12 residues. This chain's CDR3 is CSAEVRYNEQFF. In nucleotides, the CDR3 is TGCAGTGCTGAGGTGAGATACAATGAGCAGTTCTTC.